These 19 T cell receptor beta chains were sequenced from one sample in a study of cytomegalovirus exposure and HLA in healthy donors. PCR amplification relied on 60 Vbeta primers (plus 13 Jbeta primers). Assay used: immunoSEQ multiplex PCR; TCRdb lists only in-frame clones, some missing. The table shows 100,000 to 120,000 clones, with around 77% occurring only once. Material: PBMCs. These receptors were taken from a woman in her 30s in good health and CMV-seropositive.

V usage is TRBV19 and J usage is TRBJ2-5; tentatively, D is TRBD1 (6 bases). Near its end, the DNA agrees better with TRBJ2-7, so the J call may be wrong. Germline loops: CDR1 LNHDA, CDR2 SQIVND (reference sequence). The CDR3 spans 14 residues. CDR3 in DNA: TGTGCCAGTAGTATCATGAACAGGGTCTACGAGCAGTACTTC. Translated: CASSIMNRVYEQYF.

The chain links TRBV5-1 to TRBJ2-3, with 12 bases fitting TRBD2. J lost 1 base, V lost 4 bases, and 1 base had no gene match. The CDR3 is made up of 15 amino acids. CDR1 is SGHRS and CDR2 is YFSETQ in the germline V gene. For the CDR3, the DNA is TGCGCCAGCAGCCCTAGCGGGAGGGGCACAGATACGCAGTATTTT. It is translated as CASSPSGRGTDTQYF.

The chain recombines TRBV11-3 with TRBJ1-3; D gene uncertain. CDR1 is SGHNT and CDR2 is YENEEA in the germline V gene. This CDR3 spans 12 amino acids. V shed 0 bases and J shed 7 bases, with 4 bases lying between them. The CDR3 protein is CASSLDRNTIYF. The CDR3 nucleotides are TGTGCCAGCAGCTTAGACCGTAACACCATATATTTT.

The J gene is TRBJ2-3, the V gene TRBV28, with D maybe TRBD2 (6 bases). Trimming stripped 1 base from V and 0 bases from J, with 26 bases between. From germline, CDR1 is MDHEN and CDR2 SYDVKM. This CDR3 region has 21 residues. In nucleotides, the CDR3 is TGTGCCAGCAGTTTATATTTGAAGTTAGGGCGCGGGGAATCTAGCACAGATACGCAGTATTTT. It translates to CASSLYLKLGRGESSTDTQYF.

Here the CDR3 reads CASSLTSGTYEQYF. CDR3 in DNA: TGTGCCAGCTCCCTCACTTCGGGGACCTACGAGCAGTACTTC. The genes are TRBV18 and TRBJ2-7, with a tentative D call TRBD2 (5 bases). With 6 bases removed from V and 2 bases from J, the gap between germline ends came to 14 bases. Germline CDR1 KGHSH, CDR2 LQKENI. The CDR3 extends over 14 amino acids.

The rearrangement joins TRBV19 to TRBJ2-2; TRBD1 matches at 8 bases. Germline V CDR1 and CDR2: LNHDA, SQIVND (reference sequence). The CDR3 is made up of 15 amino acids. With V trimmed by 6 bases and J by 1 base, 4 bases remained unmatched. The CDR3 sequence is CASRRGQENTGELFF. The CDR3 bases are TGTGCCAGTAGACGGGGACAGGAGAACACCGGGGAGCTGTTTTTT.

The J gene is TRBJ2-3, the V gene TRBV9; TRBD1 agrees at 7 bases. CDR1 SGDLS and CDR2 YYNGEE come from the germline V gene. The CDR3 covers 15 residues. The junction had 7 bases not matched to a gene; V was cut back by 4 bases and J by 2 bases. CDR3 nucleotides: TGTGCCAGCAGCCCCCCCAGGGGGAACACAGATACGCAGTATTTT. This sequence encodes CASSPPRGNTDTQYF.

The CDR3: CASRAVAGSGEQYF. In DNA form, the CDR3 reads TGTGCCAGCAGGGCGGTAGCGGGTTCCGGCGAGCAGTACTTC. The chain combines TRBV6-1 with TRBJ2-7; 7 nucleotides match TRBD2. Germline assignment: CDR1 MNHNS and CDR2 SASEGT. The length of the CDR3 is 14 residues. After removal of 6 bases from V and 6 bases from J, the junction contained 11 bases not matched to a gene.

V gene TRBV7-9 combines with J gene TRBJ2-7; 8 bases align to TRBD1. V lost 7 bases and J lost 4; bases outside the gene matches: 9. The CDR3 spans 14 residues. The germline gives CDR1 SEHNR, CDR2 FQNEAQ (reference sequence). CDR3 region: CASTGGGQEYEQYF. DNA for the CDR3: TGTGCCAGCACTGGTGGGGGACAGGAATACGAGCAGTACTTC.

CDR3 nucleotides: TGTGCCAGCAGTGACAATTCCCCGCCCCAGCATTTT. Translating gives CASSDNSPPQHF. This chain joins TRBV2 and TRBJ1-5; D is uncertain. CDR3 length equals 12 residues. Germline V lookup: CDR1 SNHLY, CDR2 FYNNEI. V was cut by 3 bases and J by 9 bases, with 9 bases left in between.

This chain uses TRBV11-2 with TRBJ2-5; D is perhaps TRBD1 (5 bases). The J call is in doubt because the DNA end fits TRBJ2-7 better. In germline, CDR1 is SGHAT, CDR2 FQNNGV. The CDR3 loop spans 14 amino acids. In DNA form, the CDR3 reads TGTGCCAGCAGCTTAGTCAGACAGAGCTACGAGCAGTACTTC. Residues: CASSLVRQSYEQYF.

The chain uses TRBV29-1 and TRBJ1-2; possibly TRBD1 for D (6 bases). This CDR3 has 13 amino acids. CDR1 and CDR2 from the germline V gene are SQVTM and ANQGSEA. Trimming took off 6 bases at V and 3 bases at J, with 14 bases between the two ends. As DNA, the CDR3 is TGCAGCGTACCCCGGACAGACGACTATGGCTACACCTTC. Translating it yields CSVPRTDDYGYTF.

This chain joins TRBV15 and TRBJ2-5, with 10 bases lining up with TRBD2. CDR1 and CDR2 (germline): LNHNV, YYDKDF (reference sequence). J lost 3 bases, V lost 1 base, and 2 bases had no gene match. The CDR3 extends over 15 amino acids. The CDR3 DNA follows: TGTGCCACCAGCAGAGGGACTAGCGGTAAAGAGACCCAGTACTTC. This sequence encodes CATSRGTSGKETQYF.

V is TRBV6-1 and J is TRBJ2-3; 9 nucleotides agree with TRBD2. The CDR3 contains 17 residues. J lost 3 bases, V lost 4 bases, and 11 bases had no gene match. Germline V lookup: CDR1 MNHNS, CDR2 SASEGT. The CDR3 DNA sequence: TGTGCCAGCAGTGCTAGTAGCGGGGGTGGGGGAACAGATACGCAGTATTTT. Translation: CASSASSGGGGTDTQYF.

The chain couples TRBV30 to TRBJ1-2, with D possibly being TRBD1 (5 bases). The CDR3 runs 15 residues. Between the trimmed V and J ends, which lost 4 bases and 0 bases, there was a span of 15 bases. Germline V gene data show CDR1 as GTSNPN and CDR2 as SVGIG (reference sequence). CDR3 in DNA: TGTGCCTGGACTCTCGGTGGGGCAACTAACTATGGCTACACCTTC. Amino acid sequence: CAWTLGGATNYGYTF.

This chain links TRBV4-1 with TRBJ2-7; the match to TRBD1 covers 10 bases. The CDR3 consists of 16 residues. V shed 4 bases and J 4 bases; nucleotides not matched to a gene: 10. The germline V gene encodes CDR1 MGHRA and CDR2 YSYEKL. The DNA of the CDR3 is TGCGCCAGCAGCCCTAGGGTGTTGGGACAGGGGTACGAGCAGTACTTC. Protein product: CASSPRVLGQGYEQYF.

The chain carries TRBV6-6 and TRBJ1-2, with 7 nucleotides matching TRBD1. After removal of 6 bases from V and 6 bases from J, the junction contained 7 bases not matched to a gene. This CDR3 is 13 amino acids long. Germline V gene sequence: CDR1 MNHNY, CDR2 SVGAGI (reference sequence). The CDR3 nucleotides are TGTGCCAGCAGCCCAACAGGGGAGGATGGCTACACCTTC. Amino acid sequence: CASSPTGEDGYTF.

The rearrangement uses TRBV9 and TRBJ2-7; the match to TRBD2 covers 7 bases. Trimming at V came to 0 bases and at J to 5 bases, leaving 5 bases not matched to a gene. The CDR3 loop spans 14 amino acids. Per germline, CDR1 SGDLS and CDR2 YYNGEE. The CDR3 protein is CASSVGGGTHEQYF. The CDR3 nucleotides are TGTGCCAGCAGCGTAGGGGGAGGGACCCACGAGCAGTACTTC.

This sequence joins TRBV11-2 and TRBJ2-7; a possible D gene is TRBD1 (6 bases). From germline, CDR1 is SGHAT and CDR2 FQNNGV. The germline V and J ends were trimmed by 4 bases and 3 bases, with 13 bases remaining between them. The CDR3 length is 14 residues. The CDR3 protein is CASSSGAYHYEQYF. The CDR3, as DNA: TGTGCCAGCAGCTCAGGGGCCTACCACTACGAGCAGTACTTC.